This T cell receptor beta chain appears in the sequencing data of a study of liver allograft versus peripheral blood T cells. For the study at large: Recipients' peripheral blood T cell receptor repertoires were compared with those in transplanted livers. Study-level results: T cell receptor repertoires inside liver allografts reportedly differed from those in peripheral blood.

This clonotype is classed as medium-sized. What it recognizes is unknown. V lost 3 bases to trimming and J lost 0 bases, with 2 bases between them. Germline V gene sequence: CDR1 MNHNY, CDR2 SVGAGI (reference sequence). This CDR3 is built from 12 residues. TCRdb called the reads again in MiXCR, with one record for every CDR3 protein. Seen here are around 8,600 distinct CDR3 sequences, 15% to 20% observed once, and the top ten hold 25%. The rearrangement joins TRBV6-6 to TRBJ1-1; D uncertain. This sequence originates from a human patient who had a liver transplant. Some T cells may have come from the graft donor. The CDR3 region has the DNA TGTGCCAGCAGTTATTTGAACACTGAAGCTTTCTTT. This encodes CASSYLNTEAFF.